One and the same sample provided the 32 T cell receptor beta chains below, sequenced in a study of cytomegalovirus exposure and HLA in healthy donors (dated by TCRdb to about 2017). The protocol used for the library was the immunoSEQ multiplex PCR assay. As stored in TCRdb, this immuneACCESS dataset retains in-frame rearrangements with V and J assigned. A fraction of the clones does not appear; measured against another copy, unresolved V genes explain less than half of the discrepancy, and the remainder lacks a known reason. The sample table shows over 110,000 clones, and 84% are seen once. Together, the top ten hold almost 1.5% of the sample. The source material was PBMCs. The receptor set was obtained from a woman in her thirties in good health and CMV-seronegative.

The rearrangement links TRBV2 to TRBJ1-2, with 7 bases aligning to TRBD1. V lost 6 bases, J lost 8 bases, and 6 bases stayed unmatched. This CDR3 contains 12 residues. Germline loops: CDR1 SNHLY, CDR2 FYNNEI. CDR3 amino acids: CASRGAGQGYTF. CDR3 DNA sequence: TGTGCCAGCAGAGGGGCGGGACAGGGCTACACCTTC. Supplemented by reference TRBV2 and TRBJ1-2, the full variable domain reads EPEVTQTPSHQVTQMGQEVILRCVPISNHLYFYWYRQILGQKVEFLVSFYNNEISEKSEIFDDQFSVERPDGSNFTLKIRSTKLEDSAMYFCASRGAGQGYTFGSGTRLTVV.

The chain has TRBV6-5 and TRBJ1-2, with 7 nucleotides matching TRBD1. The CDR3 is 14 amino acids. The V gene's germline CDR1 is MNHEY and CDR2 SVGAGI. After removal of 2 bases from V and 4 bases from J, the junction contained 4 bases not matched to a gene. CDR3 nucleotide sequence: TGTGCCAGCAGTTACGGGGGACAGCCCTATGGCTACACCTTC. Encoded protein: CASSYGGQPYGYTF.

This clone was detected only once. The CDR3, as DNA: TGTGCCAGCAGTTACCAGGGGCAGGGCTACGAGCAGTACTTC. Protein: CASSYQGQGYEQYF. The genes are TRBV27 and TRBJ2-7; possible D gene TRBD1, 6 bases. Per the germline V gene, CDR1 is MNHEY and CDR2 is SMNVEV (reference sequence). V was shortened by 4 bases and J by 3 bases, with 13 bases between the two germline ends. The CDR3 covers 14 residues.

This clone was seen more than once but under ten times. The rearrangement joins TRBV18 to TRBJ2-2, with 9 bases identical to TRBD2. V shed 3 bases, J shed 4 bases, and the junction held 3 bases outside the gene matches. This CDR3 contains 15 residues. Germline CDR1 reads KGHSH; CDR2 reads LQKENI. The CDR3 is CASSPAGGSTGELFF. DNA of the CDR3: TGTGCCAGCTCACCGGCGGGGGGGAGCACCGGGGAGCTGTTTTTT.

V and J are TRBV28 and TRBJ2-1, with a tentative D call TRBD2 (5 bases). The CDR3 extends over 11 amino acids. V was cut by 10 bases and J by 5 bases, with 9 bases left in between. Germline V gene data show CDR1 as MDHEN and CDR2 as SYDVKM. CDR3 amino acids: CAITGNNEQFF. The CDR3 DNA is TGTGCCATTACGGGGAACAATGAGCAGTTCTTC.

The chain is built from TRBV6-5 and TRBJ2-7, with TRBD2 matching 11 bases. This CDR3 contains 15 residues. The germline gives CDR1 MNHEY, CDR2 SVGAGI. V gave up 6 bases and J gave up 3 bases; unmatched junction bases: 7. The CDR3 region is CASSLLAGEHYEQYF. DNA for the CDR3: TGTGCCAGCAGCTTACTAGCGGGGGAACACTACGAGCAGTACTTC.

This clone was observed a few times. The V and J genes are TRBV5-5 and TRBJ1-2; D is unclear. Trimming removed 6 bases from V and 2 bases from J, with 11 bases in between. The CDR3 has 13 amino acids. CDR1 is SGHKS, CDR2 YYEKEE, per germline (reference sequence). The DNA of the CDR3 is TGTGCCAGCACCCGGCTAGTAAACTATGGCTACACCTTC. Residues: CASTRLVNYGYTF.

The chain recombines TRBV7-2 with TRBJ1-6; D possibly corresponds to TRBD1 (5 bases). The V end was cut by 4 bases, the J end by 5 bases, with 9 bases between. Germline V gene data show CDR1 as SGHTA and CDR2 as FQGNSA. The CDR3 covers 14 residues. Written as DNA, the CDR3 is TGTGCCAGCAGCTCCAGGGTCGATAATTCACCCCTCCACTTT. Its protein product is CASSSRVDNSPLHF.

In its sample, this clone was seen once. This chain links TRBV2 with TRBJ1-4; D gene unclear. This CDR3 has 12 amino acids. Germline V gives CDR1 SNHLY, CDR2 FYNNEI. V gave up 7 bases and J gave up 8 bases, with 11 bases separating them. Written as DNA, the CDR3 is TGTGCCAGCACCTACGTAAGAGAAAAACTGTTTTTT. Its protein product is CASTYVREKLFF.

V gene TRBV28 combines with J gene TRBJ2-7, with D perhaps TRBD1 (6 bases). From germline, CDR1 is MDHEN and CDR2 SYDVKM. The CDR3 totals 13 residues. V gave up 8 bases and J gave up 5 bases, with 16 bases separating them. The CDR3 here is CASGEQGNHEQYF. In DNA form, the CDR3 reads TGTGCCAGCGGAGAACAGGGTAACCACGAGCAGTACTTC.

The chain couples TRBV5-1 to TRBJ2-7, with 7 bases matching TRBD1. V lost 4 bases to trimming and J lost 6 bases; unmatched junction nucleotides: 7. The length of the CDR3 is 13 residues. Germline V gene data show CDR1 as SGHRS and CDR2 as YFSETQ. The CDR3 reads CASSTMTGTEQYF. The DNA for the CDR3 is TGCGCCAGCAGCACAATGACAGGGACCGAGCAGTACTTC.

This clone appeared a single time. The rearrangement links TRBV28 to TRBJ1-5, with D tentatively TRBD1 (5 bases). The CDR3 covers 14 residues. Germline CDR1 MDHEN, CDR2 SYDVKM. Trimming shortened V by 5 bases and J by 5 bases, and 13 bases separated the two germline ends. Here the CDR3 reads CASSSGVGDQPQHF. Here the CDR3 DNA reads TGTGCCAGCAGTAGCGGGGTAGGGGATCAGCCCCAGCATTTT.

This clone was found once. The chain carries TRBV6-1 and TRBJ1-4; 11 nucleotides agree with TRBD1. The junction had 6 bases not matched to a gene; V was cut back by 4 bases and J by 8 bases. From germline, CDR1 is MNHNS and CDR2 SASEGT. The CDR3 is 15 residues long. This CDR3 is CASSAGTGGREKLFF. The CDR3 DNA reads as TGTGCCAGCAGTGCCGGGACAGGGGGTAGGGAAAAACTGTTTTTT.

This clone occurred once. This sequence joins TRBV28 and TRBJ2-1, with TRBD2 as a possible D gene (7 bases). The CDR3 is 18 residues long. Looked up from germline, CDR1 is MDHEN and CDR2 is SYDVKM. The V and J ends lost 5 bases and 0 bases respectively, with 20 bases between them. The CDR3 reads CASSARGGRQSSYNEQFF. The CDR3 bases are TGTGCCAGCAGTGCGAGGGGGGGGCGGCAAAGCTCCTACAATGAGCAGTTCTTC.

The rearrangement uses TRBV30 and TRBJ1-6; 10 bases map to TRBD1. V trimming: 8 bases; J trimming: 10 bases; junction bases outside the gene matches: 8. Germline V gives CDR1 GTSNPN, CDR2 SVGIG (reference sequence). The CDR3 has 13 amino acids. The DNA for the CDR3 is TGTGCCCAATCGGGACAGGGGCAATCACCCCTCCACTTT. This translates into CAQSGQGQSPLHF.

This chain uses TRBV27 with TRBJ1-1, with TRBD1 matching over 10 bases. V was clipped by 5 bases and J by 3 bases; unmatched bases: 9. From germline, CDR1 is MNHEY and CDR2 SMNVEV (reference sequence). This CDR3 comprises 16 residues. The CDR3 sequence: CASSARDRGRYTEAFF. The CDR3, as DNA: TGTGCCAGCAGTGCCAGGGACAGGGGACGGTACACTGAAGCTTTCTTT.

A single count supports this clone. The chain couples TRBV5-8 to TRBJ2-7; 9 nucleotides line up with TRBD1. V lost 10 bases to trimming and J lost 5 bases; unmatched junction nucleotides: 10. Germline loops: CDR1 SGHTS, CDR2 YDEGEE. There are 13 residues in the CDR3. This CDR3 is CAGVYRGLNEQYF. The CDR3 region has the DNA TGTGCCGGGGTCTACAGGGGGCTTAACGAGCAGTACTTC.

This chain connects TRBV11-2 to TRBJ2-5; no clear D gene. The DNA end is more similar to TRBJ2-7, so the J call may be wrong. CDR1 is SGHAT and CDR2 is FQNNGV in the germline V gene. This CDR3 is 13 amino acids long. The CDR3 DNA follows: TGTGCCAGCAGCTTAGATCCTTTCTTCGAGCAGTACTTC. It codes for CASSLDPFFEQYF.

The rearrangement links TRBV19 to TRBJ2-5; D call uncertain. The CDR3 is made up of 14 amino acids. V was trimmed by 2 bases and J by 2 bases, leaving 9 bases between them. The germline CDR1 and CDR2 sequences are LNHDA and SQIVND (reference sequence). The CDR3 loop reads CASSILGEQETQYF. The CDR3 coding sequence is TGTGCCAGTAGTATACTTGGAGAGCAAGAGACCCAGTACTTC.

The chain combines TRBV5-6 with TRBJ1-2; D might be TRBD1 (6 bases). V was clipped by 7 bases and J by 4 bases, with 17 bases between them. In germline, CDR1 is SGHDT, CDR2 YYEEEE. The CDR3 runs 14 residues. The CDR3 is CASRDTTSPYGYTF. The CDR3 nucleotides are TGTGCCAGCCGGGACACCACAAGCCCCTATGGCTACACCTTC.

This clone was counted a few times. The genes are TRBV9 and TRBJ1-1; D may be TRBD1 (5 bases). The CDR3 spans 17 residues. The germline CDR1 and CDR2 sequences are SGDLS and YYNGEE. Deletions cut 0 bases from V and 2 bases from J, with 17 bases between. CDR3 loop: CASSVGGGSVLNTEAFF. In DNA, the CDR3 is TGTGCCAGCAGCGTAGGGGGGGGATCGGTTCTTAACACTGAAGCTTTCTTT. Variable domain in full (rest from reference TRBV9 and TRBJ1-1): DSGVTQTPKHLITATGQRVTLRCSPRSGDLSVYWYQQSLDQGLQFLIQYYNGEERAKGNILERFSAQQFPDLHSELNLSSLELGDSALYFCASSVGGGSVLNTEAFFGQGTRLTVV.

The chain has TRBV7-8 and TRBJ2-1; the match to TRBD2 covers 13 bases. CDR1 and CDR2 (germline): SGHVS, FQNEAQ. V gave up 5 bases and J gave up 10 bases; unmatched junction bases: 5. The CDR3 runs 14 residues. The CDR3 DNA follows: TGTGCCAGCAGCCGACTAGCGGGGGGTGTCGAGCAGTTCTTC. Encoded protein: CASSRLAGGVEQFF.

CDR3 nucleotides: TGTGCCAGCAGCCATCTCTTACAGGGAAACTATGGCTACACCTTC. It translates to CASSHLLQGNYGYTF. This sequence joins TRBV6-1 and TRBJ1-2, with D perhaps matching TRBD1 (6 bases). Deletions cut 6 bases from V and 2 bases from J, with 16 bases between. The length of the CDR3 is 15 residues. Germline V gene sequence: CDR1 MNHNS, CDR2 SASEGT.

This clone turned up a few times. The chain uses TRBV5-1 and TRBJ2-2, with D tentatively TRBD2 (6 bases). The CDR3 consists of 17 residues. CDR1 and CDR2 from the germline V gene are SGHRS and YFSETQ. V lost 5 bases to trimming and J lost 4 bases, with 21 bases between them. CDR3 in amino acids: CASRLTGTPGGTGELFF. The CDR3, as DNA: TGCGCCAGCAGATTGACCGGGACGCCCGGGGGCACCGGGGAGCTGTTTTTT.

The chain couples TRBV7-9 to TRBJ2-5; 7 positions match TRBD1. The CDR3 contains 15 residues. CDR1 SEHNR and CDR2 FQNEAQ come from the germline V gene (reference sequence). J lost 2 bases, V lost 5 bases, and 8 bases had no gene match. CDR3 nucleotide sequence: TGTGCCAGCAGCCAGGGGACAGCTCTGCAAGAGACCCAGTACTTC. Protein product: CASSQGTALQETQYF.

CDR3 DNA sequence: TGTGCCAGCAGCTTAGCAGTACAGGGGCCTAACTATGGCTACACCTTC. It encodes CASSLAVQGPNYGYTF. The V gene is TRBV7-9, the J gene TRBJ1-2, with 7 bases lining up with TRBD1. The CDR3 loop spans 16 amino acids. Per germline, CDR1 SEHNR and CDR2 FQNEAQ (reference sequence). Trimming removed 0 bases from V and 0 bases from J; junction bases left unmatched: 4.

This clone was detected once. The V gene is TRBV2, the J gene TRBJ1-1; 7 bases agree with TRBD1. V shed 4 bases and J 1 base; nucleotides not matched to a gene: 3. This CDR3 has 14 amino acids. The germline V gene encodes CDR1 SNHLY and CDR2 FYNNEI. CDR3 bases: TGTGCCAGCAGTGGGACAGGCCGGAACACTGAAGCTTTCTTT. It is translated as CASSGTGRNTEAFF.

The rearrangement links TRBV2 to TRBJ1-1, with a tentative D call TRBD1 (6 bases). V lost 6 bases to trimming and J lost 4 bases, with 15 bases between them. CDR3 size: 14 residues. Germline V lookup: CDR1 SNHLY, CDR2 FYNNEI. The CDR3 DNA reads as TGTGCCAGCAGGGGGGACATTTTGAGCACTGAAGCTTTCTTT. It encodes CASRGDILSTEAFF. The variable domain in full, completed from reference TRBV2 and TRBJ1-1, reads EPEVTQTPSHQVTQMGQEVILRCVPISNHLYFYWYRQILGQKVEFLVSFYNNEISEKSEIFDDQFSVERPDGSNFTLKIRSTKLEDSAMYFCASRGDILSTEAFFGQGTRLTVV.

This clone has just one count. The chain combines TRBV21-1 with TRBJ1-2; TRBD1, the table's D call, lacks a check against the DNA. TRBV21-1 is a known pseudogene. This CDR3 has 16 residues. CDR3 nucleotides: TGTGCCAGCAGCAAAGGGGGACAGGTAAGAGAGCATGGCTACACCTTC. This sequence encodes CASSKGGQVREHGYTF.

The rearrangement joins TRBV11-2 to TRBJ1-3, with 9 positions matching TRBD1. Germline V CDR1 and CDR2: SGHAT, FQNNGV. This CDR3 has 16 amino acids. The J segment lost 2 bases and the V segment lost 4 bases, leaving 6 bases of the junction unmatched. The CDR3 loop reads CASSSRDRVAGNTIYF. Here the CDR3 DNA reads TGTGCCAGCAGCTCGCGGGACAGGGTGGCTGGAAACACCATATATTTT.

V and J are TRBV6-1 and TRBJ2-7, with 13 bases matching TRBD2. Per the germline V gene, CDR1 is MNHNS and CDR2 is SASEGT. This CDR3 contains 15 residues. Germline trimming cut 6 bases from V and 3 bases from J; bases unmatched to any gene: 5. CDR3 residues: CASRVTSGGIYEQYF. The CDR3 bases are TGTGCCAGCAGAGTGACTAGCGGGGGGATCTACGAGCAGTACTTC.

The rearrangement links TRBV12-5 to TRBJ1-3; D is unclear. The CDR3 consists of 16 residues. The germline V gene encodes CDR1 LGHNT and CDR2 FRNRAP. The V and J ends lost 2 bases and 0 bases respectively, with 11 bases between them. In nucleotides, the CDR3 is TGTGCTAGTGGTTTGACGTTCTCCAGCTCTGGAAACACCATATATTTT. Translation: CASGLTFSSSGNTIYF.